This TCR beta chain was identified during a study of T-cell memory formation after mild COVID-19 (TCRdb year 2021). Context from the whole study: TCR sequence clusters from the two donors were largely donor specific. In a couple of donors, T-cell clones that expanded and contracted after mild COVID-19 were followed by sequencing TCRalpha and TCRbeta repertoires longitudinally. Two young, previously healthy adult volunteers, one female and one male, were included in the cohort.

Worth noting for this clonotype: Its antigen is currently not known. No base qualities exist here, and no much larger clone lies one base off it.

The CDR3 has 14 amino acids, counting the end cysteine and phenylalanine. The retained sequence is limited to the CDR3, 42 bases, with the frame set at the first base. CDR1 SEHNR and CDR2 FQNEAQ are derived from the germline V gene (reference sequence). V loses 4 bases of germline sequence and J loses 10 bases, and the interval between the two ends is 18 bases. TCRdb shows the sequencer as Illumina NovaSeq 6000. Using 5'RACE with constant-segment primers, TCRalpha and TCRbeta cDNA libraries were constructed, with sample barcodes and unique molecular identifiers added in the process. Trizol reagent was used to extract RNA from every sample. Libraries were amplified in two PCR steps, with a second sample barcode and Illumina TruSeq adapters added in the second step. Libraries were sequenced on an Illumina NovaSeq with 2 x 150 bp paired-end reads. From the authors' description of their analysis: Demultiplexing of reads and collapsing into UMI-guided consensus sequences were performed with migec v1.2.7. Using mixcr v2.1.11, UMI consensuses were aligned to TRA and TRB V and J templates and then assembled into clonotypes. A clonotype was counted as expanded or contracted only if both edgeR and NoisET called the change significant, with noise models trained on biological replicates. edgeR calls used a false discovery rate-adjusted p below 0.01 and a log2 fold-change threshold of 1. As an exploratory analysis of dynamics, max-normalized trajectories of the 1000 most abundant clonotypes were examined with PCA combined with hierarchical clustering. Separately sequenced CD4+ and CD8+ repertoires were used to assign a CD4 or CD8 phenotype to each responding clone. TCRdb applied fastp at Q25 and MiXCR to the public reads, then kept only in-frame beta chains. One record per CDR3 amino acid sequence lists the most common genes and DNA. The V and J calls follow TCRdb's processing rather than the paper's. The sample contains around 200,000 distinct CDR3 sequences, 20% to 25% of them found a single time. Jointly, the top ten make up approximately 22% of the sample.

Ficoll-Paque density gradient centrifugation was used to isolate PBMCs. Study-level results and caveats: Clones contracting from day 15 to 85 had balanced CD4/CD8 phenotypes, while a second wave expanding from day 15 to 37 was biased towards CD4+. SARS-CoV-2 specificity was not confirmed for the second-wave clones peaking on day 37. The study covered only a couple of mild cases, and larger cohorts including severe cases with pre-infection samples were considered necessary. Some responding clones were found in pre-infection memory, which suggests that pre-existing cross-reactive memory T cells took part in the SARS-CoV-2 response. Contracting CD4+ clones appeared mostly in the CM and EM memory subsets, whereas CD8+ clones were enriched in EMRA.

Specimen: PBMCs or a T cell subset sorted from them (not recorded which). This TCR was recovered from an adult woman who had mild COVID-19 (a few samples of this study predate the infection). The sample titles of this study are shuffled in the database, so cell type and time point are left out; the donor was told from shared clones. The rearrangement combines TRBV7-9 with TRBJ2-3; there is no confident call for the D gene. The sequenced DNA: TGTGCCAGCAGCTCCGACCGGAATGGCGAGGCGCAGTATTTT. It translates as CASSSDRNGEAQYF.